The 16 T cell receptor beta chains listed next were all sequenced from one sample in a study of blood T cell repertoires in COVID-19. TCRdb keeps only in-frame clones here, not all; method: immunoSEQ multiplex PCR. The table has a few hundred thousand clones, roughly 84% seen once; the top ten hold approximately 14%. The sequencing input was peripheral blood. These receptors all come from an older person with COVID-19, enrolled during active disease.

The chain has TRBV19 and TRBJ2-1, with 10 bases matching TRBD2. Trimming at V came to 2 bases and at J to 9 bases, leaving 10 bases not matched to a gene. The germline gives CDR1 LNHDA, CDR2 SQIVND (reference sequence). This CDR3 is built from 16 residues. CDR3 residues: CASSIRPASGSVEQFF. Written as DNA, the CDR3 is TGTGCCAGTAGTATAAGGCCAGCTAGCGGGAGTGTTGAGCAGTTCTTC.

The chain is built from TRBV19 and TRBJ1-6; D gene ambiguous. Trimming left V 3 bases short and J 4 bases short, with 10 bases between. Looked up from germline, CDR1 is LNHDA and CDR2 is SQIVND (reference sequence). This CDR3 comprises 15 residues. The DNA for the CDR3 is TGTGCCAGTAGTATCGGCAGGAATTATAATTCACCCCTCCACTTT. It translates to CASSIGRNYNSPLHF.

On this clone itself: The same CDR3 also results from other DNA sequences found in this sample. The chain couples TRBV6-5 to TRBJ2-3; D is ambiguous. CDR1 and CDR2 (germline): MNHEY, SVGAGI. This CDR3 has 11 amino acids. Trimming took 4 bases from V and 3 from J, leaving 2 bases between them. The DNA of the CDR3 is TGTGCCAGCAGTTCGACAGATACGCAGTATTTT. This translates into CASSSTDTQYF.

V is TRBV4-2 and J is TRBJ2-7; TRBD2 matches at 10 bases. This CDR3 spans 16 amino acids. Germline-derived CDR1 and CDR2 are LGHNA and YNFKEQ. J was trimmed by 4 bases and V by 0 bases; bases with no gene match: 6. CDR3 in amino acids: CASSQELAGGKYEQYF. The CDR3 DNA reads TGTGCCAGCAGCCAAGAGTTAGCGGGAGGAAAATACGAGCAGTACTTC.

CDR3 DNA: TGTGCCAGCAGTGAACGAACAGGGTCCGGGGAGCTGTTTTTT. The encoded protein is CASSERTGSGELFF. The J gene is TRBJ2-2, the V gene TRBV2; D possibly corresponds to TRBD1 (6 bases). Trimming removed 2 bases at V and 6 bases at J, with 10 bases between. CDR3 size: 14 residues. Germline CDR1 and CDR2: SNHLY and FYNNEI.

CDR3 coding DNA: TGTGCCACCAGCCCAGAAGCGAGGGATGAGCAGTTCTTC. Translated: CATSPEARDEQFF. The chain links TRBV15 to TRBJ2-1, with a weak D call TRBD2 (5 bases). There are 13 residues in the CDR3. The V and J ends lost 5 bases and 8 bases respectively, with 13 bases between them. Germline values: CDR1 LNHNV, CDR2 YYDKDF (reference sequence).

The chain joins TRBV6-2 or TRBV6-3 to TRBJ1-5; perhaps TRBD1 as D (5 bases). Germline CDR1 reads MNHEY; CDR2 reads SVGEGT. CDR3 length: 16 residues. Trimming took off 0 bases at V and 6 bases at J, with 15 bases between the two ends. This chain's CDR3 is CASSYSSGSRSQPQHF. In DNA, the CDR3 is TGTGCCAGCAGTTACTCGTCAGGGTCTCGGAGTCAGCCCCAGCATTTT.

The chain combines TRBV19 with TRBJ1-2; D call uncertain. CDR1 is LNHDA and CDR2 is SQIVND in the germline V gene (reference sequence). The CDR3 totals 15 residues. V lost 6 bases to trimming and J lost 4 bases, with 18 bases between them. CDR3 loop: CASRPSLRETYGYTF. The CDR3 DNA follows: TGTGCCAGTAGACCCTCCCTCCGGGAGACCTATGGCTACACCTTC.

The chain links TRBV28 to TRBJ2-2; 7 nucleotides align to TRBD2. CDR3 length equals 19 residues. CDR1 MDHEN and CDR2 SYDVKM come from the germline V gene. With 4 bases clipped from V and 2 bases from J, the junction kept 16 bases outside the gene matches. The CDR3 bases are TGTGCCAGCAGTTGGCCGGGCTCGGGCGAGCGGGGAAACACCGGGGAGCTGTTTTTT. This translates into CASSWPGSGERGNTGELFF.

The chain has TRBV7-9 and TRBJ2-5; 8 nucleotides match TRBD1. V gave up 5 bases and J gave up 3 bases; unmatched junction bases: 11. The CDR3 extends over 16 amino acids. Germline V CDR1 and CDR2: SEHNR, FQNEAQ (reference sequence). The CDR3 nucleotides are TGTGCCAGCAGCATGAGAACAGGGGGAAAAGAAGAGACCCAGTACTTC. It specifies CASSMRTGGKEETQYF.

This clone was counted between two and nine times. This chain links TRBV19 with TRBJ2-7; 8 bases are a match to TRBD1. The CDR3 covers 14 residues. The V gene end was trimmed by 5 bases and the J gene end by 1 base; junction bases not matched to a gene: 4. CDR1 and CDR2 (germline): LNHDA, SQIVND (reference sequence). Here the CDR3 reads CASSSGQGSYEQYF. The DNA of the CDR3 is TGTGCCAGTAGTTCCGGACAGGGATCCTACGAGCAGTACTTC.

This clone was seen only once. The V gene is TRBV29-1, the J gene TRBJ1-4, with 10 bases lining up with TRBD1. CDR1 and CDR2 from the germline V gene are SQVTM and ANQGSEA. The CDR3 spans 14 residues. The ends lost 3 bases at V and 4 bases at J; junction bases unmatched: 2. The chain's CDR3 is CSVEGTGDNEKLFF. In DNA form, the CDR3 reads TGCAGCGTTGAGGGGACAGGGGATAATGAAAAACTGTTTTTT.

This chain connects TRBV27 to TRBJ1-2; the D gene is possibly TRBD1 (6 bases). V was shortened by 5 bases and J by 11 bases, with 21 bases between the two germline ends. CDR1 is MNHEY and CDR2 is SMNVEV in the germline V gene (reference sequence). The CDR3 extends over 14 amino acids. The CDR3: CASSPTDRPRSYTF. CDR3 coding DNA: TGTGCCAGCAGTCCGACCGACAGGCCCCGTTCTTACACCTTC.

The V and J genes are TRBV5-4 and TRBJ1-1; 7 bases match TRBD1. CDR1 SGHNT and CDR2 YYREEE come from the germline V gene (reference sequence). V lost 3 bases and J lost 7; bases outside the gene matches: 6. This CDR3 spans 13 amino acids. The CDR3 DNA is TGTGCCAGCAGCTCGACCCGGGACAGTGAAGCTTTCTTT. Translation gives CASSSTRDSEAFF.

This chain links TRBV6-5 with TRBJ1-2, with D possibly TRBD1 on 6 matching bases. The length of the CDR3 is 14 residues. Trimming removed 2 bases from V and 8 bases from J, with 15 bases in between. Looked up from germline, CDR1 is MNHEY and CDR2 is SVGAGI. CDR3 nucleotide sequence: TGTGCCAGCAGTTACCTGGGGACATCTGGCGGCTACACCTTC. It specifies CASSYLGTSGGYTF.

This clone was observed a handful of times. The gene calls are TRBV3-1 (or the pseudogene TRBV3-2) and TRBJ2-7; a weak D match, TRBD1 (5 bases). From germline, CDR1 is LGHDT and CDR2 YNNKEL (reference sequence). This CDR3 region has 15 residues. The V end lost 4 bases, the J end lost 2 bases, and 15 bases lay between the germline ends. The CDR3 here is CASSLTLTGTYEQYF. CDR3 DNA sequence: TGTGCCAGCAGCCTCACCCTCACAGGAACCTACGAGCAGTACTTC.